The sequence of this TCR beta chain was determined in a study of Ad26.COV2.S vaccination and SARS-CoV-2 variants. Study summary: A participant enrolled in the COV1001 Ad26.COV2.S trial arm provided the sample. Whole-study findings and limits: Vaccinees displayed broader spike-specific TCR repertoires than placebo recipients.

The CDR3 has 15 residues. The V gene lost 3 bases and the J gene lost 0 bases, with 11 bases spanning the gap. Per the germline V gene, CDR1 is KGHSH and CDR2 is LQKENI. The protocol was immunoSEQ multiplex PCR, while the TCRdb copy is restricted to in-frame clones and leaves out a portion. Of approximately 350,000 clones in the sample, 83% were seen once. Indicated treatment: roughly 20 received Ad26.COV2.S at low or high dose, single or two shots; roughly five received placebo; per-sample allocation not given. The study sampled participants on day 63 after the first vaccine or placebo injection. Remarks on this clone: The antigen remains undetermined.

The sample consisted of peripheral blood, taken in a trial of Ad26.COV2.S vaccine versus placebo. The sequence came from a person between 18 and 65 years old who received the Ad26.COV2.S COVID-19 vaccine or a placebo. The chain combines TRBV18 with TRBJ1-1; D ambiguous. This CDR3 is CASSPVQGLNTEAFF. The CDR3 DNA is TGTGCCAGCTCACCGGTTCAAGGGCTGAACACTGAAGCTTTCTTT.